This passage covers 18 T cell receptor beta chains from one sample sequenced in a study of cytomegalovirus exposure and HLA in healthy donors. The PCR ran on 60 Vbeta and 13 Jbeta primers. Assay used: immunoSEQ multiplex PCR; TCRdb lists only in-frame clones, some missing. The table records some 120,000 clones, 74% of them present only once. Sample: PBMCs. The receptors here all came from a human donor in good health.

The rearrangement uses TRBV27 and TRBJ2-7, with 10 bases matching TRBD1. The CDR3 has 16 residues. V dropped 5 bases and J dropped 2; count of bases not matched to a gene: 9. CDR1 is MNHEY and CDR2 is SMNVEV in the germline V gene (reference sequence). CDR3 sequence (DNA): TGTGCCAGCAGTCCGGGACAGGGGTCATTCACCTACGAGCAGTACTTC. Translation: CASSPGQGSFTYEQYF.

The chain is built from TRBV27 and TRBJ2-5, with TRBD2 as a possible D gene (7 bases). V lost 5 bases, J lost 5 bases, and 15 bases lay in between. The germline gives CDR1 MNHEY, CDR2 SMNVEV (reference sequence). CDR3 length: 14 residues. The CDR3 here is CASSPGGWGETQYF. As DNA, the CDR3 is TGTGCCAGCAGTCCGGGGGGCTGGGGGGAGACCCAGTACTTC.

The chain combines TRBV28 with TRBJ2-3; TRBD2 aligns across 8 bases. V was pared by 5 bases and J by 1 base, with 8 bases of the junction left unmatched. Germline V gives CDR1 MDHEN, CDR2 SYDVKM. The CDR3 has 16 amino acids. The CDR3 region is CASSTFRRGGTDTQYF. The CDR3 DNA reads TGTGCCAGCAGTACTTTTCGGCGGGGGGGCACAGATACGCAGTATTTT.

The chain employs TRBV27 and TRBJ1-5; unclear D gene. The CDR3 extends over 14 amino acids. Germline loops: CDR1 MNHEY, CDR2 SMNVEV (reference sequence). V lost 2 bases and J 7 bases, leaving 12 bases between the germline ends. The CDR3 protein is CASSLAGSTQPQHF. CDR3 nucleotide sequence: TGTGCCAGCAGTTTAGCCGGGTCTACCCAGCCCCAGCATTTT.

This chain connects TRBV28 to TRBJ2-7; the match to TRBD1 covers 7 bases. Germline CDR1 reads MDHEN; CDR2 reads SYDVKM. CDR3 size: 17 residues. With V trimmed by 6 bases and J by 0 bases, 14 bases remained unmatched. The CDR3 bases are TGTGCCAGCAGCCGGGACAGACATCCTTCTAGCTCCTACGAGCAGTACTTC. The encoded protein is CASSRDRHPSSSYEQYF.

V is TRBV7-2 and J is TRBJ1-5; 9 bases agree with TRBD1. The ends lost 5 bases at V and 0 bases at J; junction bases unmatched: 8. Germline V gives CDR1 SGHTA, CDR2 FQGNSA. This CDR3 region has 17 residues. CDR3 nucleotides: TGTGCCAGCAGCCTCACAGGGGGCCCATATAGCAATCAGCCCCAGCATTTT. Protein sequence: CASSLTGGPYSNQPQHF.

The chain employs TRBV7-9 and TRBJ1-6, with a possible D match to TRBD1 (6 bases). CDR3 length: 15 residues. The ends were cut back, 2 bases at V and 4 bases at J, with 9 bases in the middle. CDR1 SEHNR and CDR2 FQNEAQ come from the germline V gene (reference sequence). The CDR3 DNA follows: TGTGCCAGCAGCTTATCCCAGGGGTATAATTCACCCCTCCACTTT. This translates into CASSLSQGYNSPLHF.

The chain uses TRBV10-1 and TRBJ1-1, with a weak D call TRBD1 (6 bases). V lost 2 bases and J 5 bases, leaving 15 bases between the germline ends. The germline V gene has CDR1 WNHNN and CDR2 SYGVQD (reference sequence). The CDR3 loop spans 15 amino acids. CDR3 region: CASSETQGGGTEAFF. The DNA of the CDR3 is TGCGCCAGCAGTGAGACCCAGGGAGGGGGGACTGAAGCTTTCTTT.

The V call is TRBV6-5, the J call TRBJ1-5, with TRBD1 identical over 8 bases. Losses at the gene ends were 4 bases for V and 2 bases for J; bases not matched to a gene: 7. This CDR3 has 16 residues. Germline CDR1 and CDR2: MNHEY and SVGAGI. The CDR3 loop is CASSFPGGVGNQPQHF. In DNA, the CDR3 is TGTGCCAGCAGTTTCCCAGGGGGCGTAGGCAATCAGCCCCAGCATTTT.

The sample holds a few counts of this clone. The gene calls are TRBV6-6 and TRBJ2-2; weak D call: TRBD1 (6 bases). Germline V CDR1 and CDR2: MNHNY, SVGAGI (reference sequence). Between the trimmed V and J ends, which lost 2 bases and 6 bases, there was a span of 13 bases. The CDR3 totals 15 residues. CDR3 DNA: TGTGCCAGCAGTTACAAACAGGGCGGGTCCGGGGAGCTGTTTTTT. The encoded protein is CASSYKQGGSGELFF.

V gene TRBV5-1 combines with J gene TRBJ2-7, with TRBD1 identical over 11 bases. This CDR3 is 19 amino acids long. Trimming cost V 3 bases and J 0 bases; bases outside gene matches: 14. Germline V gene lookup returns CDR1 SGHRS and CDR2 YFSETQ. CDR3 nucleotide sequence: TGCGCCAGCAGCTGGGGGGGCCTTGGGACAGGGGGAGGCTCCTACGAGCAGTACTTC. Translating gives CASSWGGLGTGGGSYEQYF.

This chain connects TRBV30 to TRBJ1-1, with no clear D. V lost 0 bases and J lost 0, with 8 bases in between. Germline V gene sequence: CDR1 GTSNPN, CDR2 SVGIG (reference sequence). The CDR3 runs 14 residues. This chain's CDR3 is CAWSVYGVNTEAFF. Written as DNA, the CDR3 is TGTGCCTGGAGTGTATACGGGGTGAACACTGAAGCTTTCTTT. Looking up the rest from reference TRBV30 and TRBJ1-1 gives the full variable domain: SQTIHQWPATLVQPVGSPLSLECTVEGTSNPNLYWYRQAAGRGLQLLFYSVGIGQISSEVPQNLSASRPQDRQFILSSKKLLLSDSGFYLCAWSVYGVNTEAFFGQGTRLTVV.

The CDR3 here is CASSLRDIYNEQFF. The CDR3 DNA reads as TGTGCCAGCAGCCTCCGGGACATCTACAATGAGCAGTTCTTC. The chain recombines TRBV7-9 with TRBJ2-1; D is possibly TRBD1 (6 bases). The CDR3 has 14 residues. With 5 bases removed from V and 3 bases from J, the gap between germline ends came to 11 bases. Germline values: CDR1 SEHNR, CDR2 FQNEAQ (reference sequence).

The chain joins TRBV6-5 to TRBJ2-3, with 9 bases identical to TRBD2. The germline gives CDR1 MNHEY, CDR2 SVGAGI. This CDR3 contains 14 residues. Germline trimming cut 7 bases from V and 8 bases from J; bases unmatched to any gene: 10. The CDR3 DNA follows: TGTGCCAGCAAAGCGGGGGGCGTTTCGGGTACGCAGTATTTT. This codes for CASKAGGVSGTQYF.

A single count supports this clone. This rearrangement joins TRBV19 to TRBJ1-2; maybe TRBD1 (5 bases). Per germline, CDR1 LNHDA and CDR2 SQIVND (reference sequence). Between the trimmed V and J ends, which lost 2 bases and 8 bases, there was a span of 15 bases. The CDR3 sequence is 14 residues long. For the CDR3, the DNA is TGTGCCAGTAGTATACAACTTACAGGTTCAGGCTACACCTTC. Translated, it gives CASSIQLTGSGYTF.

This clone has more than one count but fewer than ten. CDR3: CASSLERGLYRGVPGELFF. CDR3 nucleotides: TGTGCCAGCAGCTTAGAGAGGGGTCTCTACCGGGGGGTCCCCGGGGAGCTGTTTTTT. The chain is built from TRBV11-2 and TRBJ2-2; TRBD2 matches 7 bases. Per the germline V gene, CDR1 is SGHAT and CDR2 is FQNNGV. The length of the CDR3 is 19 residues. J was trimmed by 6 bases and V by 0 bases; bases with no gene match: 16.

The chain joins TRBV7-2 to TRBJ2-3; TRBD1 might be the D (6 bases). The length of the CDR3 is 14 residues. The V end was cut by 8 bases, the J end by 9 bases, with 21 bases between. From germline, CDR1 is SGHTA and CDR2 FQGNSA. In DNA form, the CDR3 reads TGTGCCAGCGATGAGGTCAGGGGCGTGGGGACGCAGTATTTT. Translating gives CASDEVRGVGTQYF.

With respect to this clone: Relative to the germline gene, one junction end is altered; a read error may explain this. The rearrangement links TRBV7-9 to TRBJ1-2; the match to TRBD1 covers 9 bases. The length of the CDR3 is 16 residues. Germline V gene data show CDR1 as SEHNR and CDR2 as FQNEAQ (reference sequence). The CDR3 sequence is CSSSLGGQGPADGYTF. For the CDR3, the DNA is TGTTCCAGCAGCTTGGGGGGACAGGGCCCGGCGGACGGCTACACCTTC.